The 18 T cell receptor beta chains presented below share a single source sample, sequenced in a study of T-cell reconstitution after alpha-beta-depleted transplantation in children (dated by TCRdb to about 2016). Libraries were constructed by PCR. TCRdb names Illumina HiSeq 2500 as the instrument used. To normalize quantification of the TCRbeta repertoire, the TCR libraries were built with molecular barcoding that relied on unique molecular identifiers. Clones were called with MiXCR by TCRdb after fastp trimmed the public reads at Q25, and only in-frame beta chains were retained. Under each unique CDR3 protein, matching rows form one entry showing the most common genes and DNA. This sample is represented by approximately 590,000 distinct CDR3 sequences; roughly a tenth of them were singletons. Together, the top ten hold about 4.3% of the sample. The sample was PBMCs from the stem cell graft donor, taken from the stem cell graft. Receptors originate from a human donor who donated a stem cell graft to a child with acute myeloid leukemia.

This clonotype was found a few times. The chain links TRBV10-3 to TRBJ2-2, with TRBD1 identical over 12 bases. The CDR3 is 17 amino acids. The J segment lost 4 bases and the V segment lost 3 bases, leaving 6 bases of the junction unmatched. Germline CDR1 reads ENHRY; CDR2 reads SYGVKD. The CDR3 here is CAISDRGQGASTGELFF. The CDR3 DNA follows: TGTGCCATCAGTGACCGGGGACAGGGGGCGTCCACCGGGGAGCTGTTTTTT.

The rearrangement joins TRBV7-3 to TRBJ2-1, with 8 positions matching TRBD2. CDR3 length: 16 residues. In germline, CDR1 is SGHTA, CDR2 FQGTGA. Unmatched junction bases numbered 10, after V lost 5 bases and J lost 4 bases. The chain's CDR3 is CASSPTGTRSYNEQFF. Here the CDR3 DNA reads TGTGCCAGCAGCCCTACCGGGACTAGATCTTACAATGAGCAGTTCTTC.

Only a few counts were recorded for this clonotype. This chain uses TRBV20-1 with TRBJ2-3; TRBD2 matches at 7 bases. The CDR3 covers 15 residues. With V trimmed by 3 bases and J by 4 bases, 10 bases remained unmatched. CDR1 is DFQATT, CDR2 SNEGSKA, per germline (reference sequence). The CDR3 loop is CSASPWTRFADTQYF. For the CDR3, the DNA is TGCAGTGCTAGTCCTTGGACTAGGTTTGCAGATACGCAGTATTTT.

V gene TRBV6-2 or TRBV6-3 combines with J gene TRBJ2-7; D gene unclear. The CDR3 contains 16 residues. The germline gives CDR1 MNHEY, CDR2 SVGEGT. Trimming shortened V by 6 bases and J by 2 bases, and 20 bases separated the two germline ends. The CDR3 DNA is TGTGCCAGCAGGACCCCCATCGAGGCTAACCCCTACGAGCAGTACTTC. Its translation is CASRTPIEANPYEQYF.

The chain links TRBV5-1 to TRBJ2-1; D possibly uses TRBD1 or TRBD2 (5 bases each). The CDR3 totals 15 residues. Trimming shortened V by 4 bases and J by 9 bases, and 20 bases separated the two germline ends. In germline, CDR1 is SGHRS, CDR2 YFSETQ. The CDR3 nucleotides are TGCGCCAGCAGCCCCCGGATTGGGGGAATCGGTGAGCAGTTCTTC. Protein sequence: CASSPRIGGIGEQFF.

In this sample, this clonotype turned up a few times. The rearrangement joins TRBV20-1 to TRBJ2-5; D call uncertain. Deletions cut 4 bases from V and 3 bases from J, with 12 bases between. CDR1 DFQATT and CDR2 SNEGSKA come from the germline V gene (reference sequence). This CDR3 contains 13 residues. The CDR3 loop is CSATWGSEETQYF. The CDR3 coding sequence is TGCAGTGCTACATGGGGATCTGAAGAGACCCAGTACTTC.

This clonotype was seen a handful of times. This sequence joins TRBV5-1 and TRBJ2-1; D might be TRBD1 (5 bases). Germline V gene sequence: CDR1 SGHRS, CDR2 YFSETQ. The CDR3 extends over 15 amino acids. V gave up 0 bases and J gave up 4 bases, with 11 bases separating them. CDR3 loop: CASSLASQGYNEQFF. The CDR3 DNA follows: TGCGCCAGCAGCTTGGCCTCCCAGGGATACAATGAGCAGTTCTTC.

J is TRBJ2-4 and V is TRBV10-3; D possibly uses TRBD1 or TRBD2 (5 bases each). Germline V gene lookup returns CDR1 ENHRY and CDR2 SYGVKD. This CDR3 spans 14 amino acids. V gave up 4 bases and J gave up 0 bases, with 7 bases separating them. The CDR3 spells CAISGDEAKNIQYF. CDR3 sequence (DNA): TGTGCCATCAGTGGGGACGAAGCCAAAAACATTCAGTACTTC.

This clonotype was detected only a few times. This chain connects TRBV6-5 to TRBJ2-5; D gene uncertain. V lost 0 bases and J lost 4, with 15 bases in between. Per germline, CDR1 MNHEY and CDR2 SVGAGI. The CDR3 consists of 16 residues. The CDR3 reads CASSYSNTGGRETQYF. The CDR3 DNA sequence: TGTGCCAGCAGTTACTCGAATACGGGTGGCCGAGAGACCCAGTACTTC.

This clonotype came up a few times. The V call is TRBV2, the J call TRBJ2-5; 7 bases are a match to TRBD1. CDR1 SNHLY and CDR2 FYNNEI come from the germline V gene. The CDR3 loop spans 16 amino acids. Losses at the gene ends were 8 bases for V and 4 bases for J; bases not matched to a gene: 16. CDR3 loop: CASQTPLDRDGETQYF. Here the CDR3 DNA reads TGTGCCAGCCAAACCCCCCTCGACAGGGATGGAGAGACCCAGTACTTC.

This clonotype was counted between two and nine times. This chain connects TRBV7-2 to TRBJ2-1; 8 bases are a match to TRBD1. Trimming cost V 0 bases and J 7 bases; bases outside gene matches: 11. The CDR3 loop spans 17 amino acids. The germline gives CDR1 SGHTA, CDR2 FQGNSA. CDR3 coding DNA: TGTGCCAGCAGCTTAGCGGCGACAGGGGTCCGTGGGAATGAGCAGTTCTTC. Translating it yields CASSLAATGVRGNEQFF.

This clonotype was counted between two and nine times. This rearrangement joins TRBV28 to TRBJ2-1; TRBD2 matches at 8 bases. V lost 4 bases to trimming and J lost 5 bases; unmatched junction nucleotides: 10. The germline gives CDR1 MDHEN, CDR2 SYDVKM. CDR3 length: 16 residues. CDR3 protein: CASSYVSGTRNNEQFF. The CDR3 bases are TGTGCCAGCAGTTATGTGTCCGGGACTAGAAACAATGAGCAGTTCTTC.

This clonotype appeared a few times. This chain links TRBV15 with TRBJ1-2, with D tentatively TRBD1 (5 bases). V was shortened by 3 bases and J by 2 bases, with 13 bases between the two germline ends. The CDR3 runs to 15 residues. Germline CDR1 LNHNV, CDR2 YYDKDF (reference sequence). Written as DNA, the CDR3 is TGTGCCACCAGCAGTCGCTTTGGGACCAACTATGGCTACACCTTC. Amino acid sequence: CATSSRFGTNYGYTF. The whole variable domain, remainder taken from reference TRBV15 and TRBJ1-2, is DAMVIQNPRYQVTQFGKPVTLSCSQTLNHNVMYWYQQKSSQAPKLLFHYYDKDFNNEADTPDNFQSRRPNTSFCFLDIRSPGLGDTAMYLCATSSRFGTNYGYTFGSGTRLTVV.

This clonotype was counted at least ten times. V and J are TRBV3-1 and TRBJ2-3; weak D call: TRBD2 (5 bases). CDR1 is LGHDT and CDR2 is YNNKEL in the germline V gene (reference sequence). This CDR3 has 13 residues. Trimming cost V 4 bases and J 13 bases, with 18 bases left between them. CDR3 residues: CASSLKAAPRKYF. The CDR3 DNA sequence: TGTGCCAGCAGCCTGAAAGCGGCCCCAAGAAAGTATTTT.

This clonotype was counted between two and nine times. J is TRBJ2-7 and V is TRBV20-1; tentative D call: TRBD1 (5 bases). The CDR3 is 13 amino acids. Trimming left V 5 bases short and J 0 bases short, with 11 bases between. Germline V CDR1 and CDR2: DFQATT, SNEGSKA (reference sequence). CDR3 DNA sequence: TGCAGTGCTGAAAGCGACAGCTCCTACGAGCAGTACTTC. This translates into CSAESDSSYEQYF.

The CDR3 coding sequence is TGTGCCATCACCGGACTAGCGGGACCCACAGATACGCAGTATTTT. This codes for CAITGLAGPTDTQYF. The V gene is TRBV10-3, the J gene TRBJ2-3; 12 bases are shared with TRBD2. Looked up from germline, CDR1 is ENHRY and CDR2 is SYGVKD. With V trimmed by 7 bases and J by 2 bases, 4 bases remained unmatched. The CDR3 covers 15 residues.

This clonotype occurred a few times. The genes are TRBV7-2 and TRBJ2-6, with 7 bases fitting TRBD2. V was pared by 5 bases and J by 2 bases, with 6 bases of the junction left unmatched. CDR1 is SGHTA and CDR2 is FQGNSA in the germline V gene. This CDR3 is 16 amino acids long. The CDR3 region has the DNA TGTGCCAGCAGCCGGACCCGGGGGGCTGGGGCCAACGTCCTGACTTTC. Translated, it gives CASSRTRGAGANVLTF.

The genes are TRBV6-6 and TRBJ1-2; D is uncertain. V lost 6 bases, J lost 5 bases, and 7 bases lay in between. Germline V gives CDR1 MNHNY, CDR2 SVGAGI (reference sequence). This CDR3 region has 11 residues. This chain's CDR3 is CASRAAYGYTF. As DNA, the CDR3 is TGTGCCAGCAGGGCGGCATATGGCTACACCTTC.